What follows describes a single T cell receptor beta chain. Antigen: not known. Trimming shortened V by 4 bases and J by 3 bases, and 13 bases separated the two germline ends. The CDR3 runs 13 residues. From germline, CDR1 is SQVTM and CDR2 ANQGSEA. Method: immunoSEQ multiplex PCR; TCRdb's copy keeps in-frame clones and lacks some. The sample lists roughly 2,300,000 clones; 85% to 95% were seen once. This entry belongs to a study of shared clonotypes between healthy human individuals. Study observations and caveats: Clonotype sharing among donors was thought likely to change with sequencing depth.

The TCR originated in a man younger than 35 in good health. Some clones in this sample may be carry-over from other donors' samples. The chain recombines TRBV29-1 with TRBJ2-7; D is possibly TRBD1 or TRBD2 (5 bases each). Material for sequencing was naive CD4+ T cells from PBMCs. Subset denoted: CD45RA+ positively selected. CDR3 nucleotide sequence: TGCAGCGTTGGTCGGGGCCAGATCTACGAGCAGTACTTC. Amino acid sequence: CSVGRGQIYEQYF.